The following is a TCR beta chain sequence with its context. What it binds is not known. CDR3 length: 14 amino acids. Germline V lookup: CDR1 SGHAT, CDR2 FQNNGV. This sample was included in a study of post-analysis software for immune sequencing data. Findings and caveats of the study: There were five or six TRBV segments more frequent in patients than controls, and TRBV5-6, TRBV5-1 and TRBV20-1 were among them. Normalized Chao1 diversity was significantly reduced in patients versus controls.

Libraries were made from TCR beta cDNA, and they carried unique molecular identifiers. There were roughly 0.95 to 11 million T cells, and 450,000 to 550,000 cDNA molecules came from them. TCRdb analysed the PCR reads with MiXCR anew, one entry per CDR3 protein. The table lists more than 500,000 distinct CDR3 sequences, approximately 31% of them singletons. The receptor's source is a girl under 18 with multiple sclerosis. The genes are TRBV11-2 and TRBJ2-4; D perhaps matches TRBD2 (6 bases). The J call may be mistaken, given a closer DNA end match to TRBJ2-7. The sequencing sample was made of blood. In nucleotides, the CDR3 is TGTGCCAGCAGCACCGGGACTGAGACCTACGAGCAGTACTTC. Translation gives CASSTGTETYEQYF.